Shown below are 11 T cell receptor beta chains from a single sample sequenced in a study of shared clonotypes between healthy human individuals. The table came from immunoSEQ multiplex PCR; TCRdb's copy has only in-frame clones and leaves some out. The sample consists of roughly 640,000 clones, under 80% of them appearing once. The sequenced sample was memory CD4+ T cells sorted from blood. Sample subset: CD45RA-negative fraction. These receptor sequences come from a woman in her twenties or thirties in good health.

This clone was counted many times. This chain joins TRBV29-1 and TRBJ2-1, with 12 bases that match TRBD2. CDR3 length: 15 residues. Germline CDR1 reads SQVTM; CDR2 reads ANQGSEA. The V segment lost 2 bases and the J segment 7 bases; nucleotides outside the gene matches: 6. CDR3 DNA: TGCAGCGTTGAAAAACTAGCGGGAGGCCAAAATGAGCAGTTCTTC. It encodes CSVEKLAGGQNEQFF.

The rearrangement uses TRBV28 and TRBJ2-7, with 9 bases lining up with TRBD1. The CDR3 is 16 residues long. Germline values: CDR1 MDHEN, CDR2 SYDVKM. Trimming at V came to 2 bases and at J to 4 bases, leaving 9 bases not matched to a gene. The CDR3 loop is CASSLLEGQGGYEQYF. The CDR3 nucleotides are TGTGCCAGCAGTTTACTGGAGGGACAGGGAGGTTACGAGCAGTACTTC.

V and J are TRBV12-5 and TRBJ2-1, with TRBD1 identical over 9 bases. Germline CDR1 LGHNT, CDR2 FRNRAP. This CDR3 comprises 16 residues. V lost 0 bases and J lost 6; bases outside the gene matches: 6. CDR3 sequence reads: CASGLVGTGFINEQFF. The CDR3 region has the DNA TGTGCTAGTGGTTTGGTAGGGACAGGGTTTATCAATGAGCAGTTCTTC.

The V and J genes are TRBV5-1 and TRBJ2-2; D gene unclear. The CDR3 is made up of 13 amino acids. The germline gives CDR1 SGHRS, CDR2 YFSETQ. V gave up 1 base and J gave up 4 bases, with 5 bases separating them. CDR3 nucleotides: TGCGCCAGCAGCTTGTATGGCACCGGGGAGCTGTTTTTT. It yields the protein CASSLYGTGELFF.

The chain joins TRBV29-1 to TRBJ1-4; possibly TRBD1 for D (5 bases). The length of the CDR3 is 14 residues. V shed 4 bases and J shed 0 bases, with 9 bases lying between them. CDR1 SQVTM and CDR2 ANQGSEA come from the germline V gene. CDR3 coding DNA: TGCAGCGTTGGTCGGGACGCAACTAATGAAAAACTGTTTTTT. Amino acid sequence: CSVGRDATNEKLFF. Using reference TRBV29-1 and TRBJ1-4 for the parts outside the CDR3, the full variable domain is SAVISQKPSRDICQRGTSLTIQCQVDSQVTMMFWYRQQPGQSLTLIATANQGSEATYESGFVIDKFPISRPNLTFSTLTVSNMSPEDSSIYLCSVGRDATNEKLFFGSGTQLSVL.

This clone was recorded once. This CDR3 is CASSIRLEPTYEQYF. CDR3 DNA: TGTGCCAGTAGTATAAGACTAGAACCAACCTACGAGCAGTACTTC. This chain connects TRBV19 to TRBJ2-7, with a possible D match to TRBD2 (6 bases). Germline assignment: CDR1 LNHDA and CDR2 SQIVND (reference sequence). The CDR3 loop spans 15 amino acids. Trimming took 2 bases from V and 2 from J, leaving 13 bases between them.

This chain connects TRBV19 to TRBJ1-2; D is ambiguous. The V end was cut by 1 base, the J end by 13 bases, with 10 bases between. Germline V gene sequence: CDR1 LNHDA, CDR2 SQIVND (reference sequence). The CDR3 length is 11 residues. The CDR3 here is CASSIGSASTF. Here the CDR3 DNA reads TGTGCCAGTAGTATAGGGAGTGCGAGCACCTTC.

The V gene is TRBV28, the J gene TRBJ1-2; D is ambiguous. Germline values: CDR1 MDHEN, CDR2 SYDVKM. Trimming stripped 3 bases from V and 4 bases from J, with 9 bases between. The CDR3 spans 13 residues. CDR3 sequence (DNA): TGTGCCAGCAGTTTGGGTCAGCCCTATGGCTACACCTTC. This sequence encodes CASSLGQPYGYTF.

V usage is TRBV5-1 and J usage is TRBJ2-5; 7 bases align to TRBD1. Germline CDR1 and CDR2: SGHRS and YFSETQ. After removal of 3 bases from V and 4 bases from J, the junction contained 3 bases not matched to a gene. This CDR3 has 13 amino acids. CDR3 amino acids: CASSYDRAETQYF. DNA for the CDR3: TGCGCCAGCAGCTACGACAGGGCAGAGACCCAGTACTTC.

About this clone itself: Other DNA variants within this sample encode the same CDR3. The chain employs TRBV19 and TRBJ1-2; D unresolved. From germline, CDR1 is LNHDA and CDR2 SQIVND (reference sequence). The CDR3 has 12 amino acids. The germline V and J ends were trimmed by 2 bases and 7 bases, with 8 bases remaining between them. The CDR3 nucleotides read TGTGCCAGTAGTATACAAGGATTTGGCTACACCTTC. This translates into CASSIQGFGYTF.

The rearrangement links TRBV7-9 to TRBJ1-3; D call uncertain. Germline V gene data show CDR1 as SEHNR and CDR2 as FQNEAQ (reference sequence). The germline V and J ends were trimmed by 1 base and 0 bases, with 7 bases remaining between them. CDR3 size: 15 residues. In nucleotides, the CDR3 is TGTGCCAGCAGCTTAGAACTCCTCTCTGGAAACACCATATATTTT. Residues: CASSLELLSGNTIYF.